Presented here are 27 T cell receptor beta chains from one specimen sequenced in a study of blood T cell repertoires in COVID-19. Sequenced by immunoSEQ multiplex PCR; TCRdb stores in-frame clones only, minus some. The sample lists over 350,000 clones; 80% to 90% were seen once. The material sequenced was peripheral blood. The receptors come from a woman aged 25 to 45 with active or convalescent COVID-19.

The chain couples TRBV7-9 to TRBJ2-7; maybe TRBD1 (6 bases). Trimming cost V 8 bases and J 0 bases, with 11 bases left between them. The germline V gene has CDR1 SEHNR and CDR2 FQNEAQ (reference sequence). The length of the CDR3 is 13 residues. The CDR3 here is CASATGSSYEQYF. The CDR3 coding sequence is TGTGCCAGCGCAACAGGGAGCTCCTACGAGCAGTACTTC.

The sample holds a few counts of this clone. The chain links TRBV5-4 to TRBJ1-1, with D possibly TRBD1 on 6 matching bases. Looked up from germline, CDR1 is SGHNT and CDR2 is YYREEE (reference sequence). The CDR3 covers 13 residues. The V end was cut by 4 bases, the J end by 1 base, with 8 bases between. The CDR3 nucleotides are TGTGCCAGCAGCCGGGACACGAACACTGAAGCTTTCTTT. The encoded protein is CASSRDTNTEAFF. Complete variable domain (other parts from reference TRBV5-4 and TRBJ1-1): ETGVTQSPTHLIKTRGQQVTLRCSSQSGHNTVSWYQQALGQGPQFIFQYYREEENGRGNFPPRFSGLQFPNYSSELNVNALELDDSALYLCASSRDTNTEAFFGQGTRLTVV.

The chain's CDR3 is CASSAGTGNLPEQFF. Here the CDR3 DNA reads TGTGCCAGCAGCGCTGGGACAGGGAACTTACCTGAGCAGTTCTTC. V gene TRBV9 combines with J gene TRBJ2-1; TRBD1 agrees at 9 bases. The V gene end was trimmed by 3 bases and the J gene end by 9 bases; junction bases not matched to a gene: 10. This CDR3 is 15 amino acids long. Per the germline V gene, CDR1 is SGDLS and CDR2 is YYNGEE.

The chain combines TRBV7-8 with TRBJ1-2; 12 bases line up with TRBD1. This CDR3 spans 17 amino acids. CDR1 is SGHVS and CDR2 is FQNEAQ in the germline V gene. Trimming removed 1 base from V and 7 bases from J; junction bases left unmatched: 10. This CDR3 reads CASSLGAGDRGRIGYTF. The CDR3 coding sequence is TGTGCCAGCAGCTTAGGGGCCGGGGACAGGGGGCGGATTGGCTACACCTTC.

The V gene is TRBV5-1, the J gene TRBJ2-5; D is perhaps TRBD1 (5 bases). CDR3 length: 14 amino acids. CDR1 SGHRS and CDR2 YFSETQ come from the germline V gene. The V gene lost 2 bases and the J gene lost 0 bases, with 8 bases spanning the gap. CDR3 sequence: CASSFWGNQETQYF. The CDR3, as DNA: TGCGCCAGCAGCTTTTGGGGCAACCAAGAGACCCAGTACTTC. Full variable domain (rest looked up from reference TRBV5-1 and TRBJ2-5): KAGVTQTPRYLIKTRGQQVTLSCSPISGHRSVSWYQQTPGQGLQFLFEYFSETQRNKGNFPGRFSGRQFSNSRSEMNVSTLELGDSALYLCASSFWGNQETQYFGPGTRLLVL.

This chain joins TRBV4-2 and TRBJ1-2; D uncertain. Germline V gene lookup returns CDR1 LGHNA and CDR2 YNFKEQ. This CDR3 spans 14 amino acids. The V gene lost 0 bases and the J gene lost 3 bases, with 8 bases spanning the gap. The CDR3 here is CASSQDGEYYGYTF. CDR3 sequence (DNA): TGTGCCAGCAGCCAAGACGGAGAGTACTATGGCTACACCTTC.

The J gene is TRBJ2-1, the V gene TRBV2; D uncertain. Germline V gives CDR1 SNHLY, CDR2 FYNNEI. The ends were cut back, 3 bases at V and 0 bases at J, with 12 bases in the middle. This CDR3 spans 16 amino acids. The CDR3 DNA follows: TGTGCCAGCAGTGATTACATCTCACACTCCTACAATGAGCAGTTCTTC. Protein sequence: CASSDYISHSYNEQFF.

The chain recombines TRBV4-2 with TRBJ2-1; 8 bases map to TRBD2. The CDR3 has 14 amino acids. V lost 5 bases to trimming and J lost 2 bases; unmatched junction nucleotides: 2. Germline V gives CDR1 LGHNA, CDR2 YNFKEQ. This chain's CDR3 is CASSTGGAYNEQFF. Here the CDR3 DNA reads TGTGCCAGCAGCACCGGGGGGGCCTACAATGAGCAGTTCTTC.

This sequence joins TRBV6-1 and TRBJ1-2, with a weak D call TRBD1 (5 bases). CDR1 and CDR2 (germline): MNHNS, SASEGT. The CDR3 spans 15 residues. With 0 bases removed from V and 4 bases from J, the gap between germline ends came to 12 bases. The CDR3 loop reads CASSEAGGASYGYTF. The DNA for the CDR3 is TGTGCCAGCAGTGAAGCTGGAGGGGCGAGCTATGGCTACACCTTC.

This chain links TRBV2 with TRBJ2-1; TRBD2 matches 7 bases. The J segment lost 2 bases and the V segment lost 3 bases, leaving 7 bases of the junction unmatched. Germline CDR1 reads SNHLY; CDR2 reads FYNNEI. The CDR3 is 16 amino acids. For the CDR3, the DNA is TGTGCCAGCAGTGAGCTGTCGGGGGGAGCCTACAATGAGCAGTTCTTC. Translation gives CASSELSGGAYNEQFF.

V is TRBV7-2 and J is TRBJ2-5; possible D gene TRBD2, 7 bases. V was trimmed by 7 bases and J by 4 bases, leaving 13 bases between them. This CDR3 region has 13 residues. CDR1 SGHTA and CDR2 FQGNSA come from the germline V gene. For the CDR3, the DNA is TGTGCCAGCAACCCCGGGGGGCGAGAGACCCAGTACTTC. Its translation is CASNPGGRETQYF.

The genes are TRBV14 and TRBJ2-7, with D hard to call. The V gene's germline CDR1 is SGHDN and CDR2 FVKESK. V was shortened by 4 bases and J by 3 bases, with 10 bases between the two germline ends. The CDR3 is 13 residues long. The CDR3 DNA follows: TGTGCCAGCAGCCGAGAATTCATCTACGAGCAGTACTTC. As protein: CASSREFIYEQYF.

This chain links TRBV18 with TRBJ2-5; D may be TRBD2 (5 bases). CDR3 size: 12 residues. Germline V gene sequence: CDR1 KGHSH, CDR2 LQKENI. V was trimmed by 6 bases and J by 5 bases, leaving 10 bases between them. The DNA of the CDR3 is TGTGCCAGCTCCCTGGAGCGGGAGACCCAGTACTTC. Translating gives CASSLERETQYF.

The chain combines TRBV15 with TRBJ1-5; no firm D call. The V end was cut by 0 bases, the J end by 5 bases, with 8 bases between. CDR1 is LNHNV, CDR2 YYDKDF, per germline (reference sequence). CDR3 size: 14 residues. The CDR3 sequence is CATSREGSYQPQHF. For the CDR3, the DNA is TGTGCCACCAGCAGAGAGGGCAGCTATCAGCCCCAGCATTTT.

A few counts support this clone. The chain employs TRBV11-2 and TRBJ2-7; TRBD1 might be the D (6 bases). This CDR3 is 15 amino acids long. Germline CDR1 reads SGHAT; CDR2 reads FQNNGV. The V gene lost 0 bases and the J gene lost 3 bases, with 12 bases spanning the gap. The CDR3 region is CASSLDTQGSYEQYF. As DNA, the CDR3 is TGTGCCAGCAGCTTAGATACTCAGGGGAGCTACGAGCAGTACTTC. The entire variable domain, with the rest obtained from reference TRBV11-2 and TRBJ2-7, is as follows: EAGVAQSPRYKIIEKRQSVAFWCNPISGHATLYWYQQILGQGPKLLIQFQNNGVVDDSQLPKDRFSAERLKGVDSTLKIQPAKLEDSAVYLCASSLDTQGSYEQYFGPGTRLTVT.

The chain employs TRBV2 and TRBJ2-1; possible D gene TRBD1, 7 bases. V was trimmed by 6 bases and J by 4 bases, leaving 13 bases between them. Germline CDR1 reads SNHLY; CDR2 reads FYNNEI. This CDR3 has 14 amino acids. CDR3 coding DNA: TGTGCCAGCAGAGCTCAGGGGGGATACAATGAGCAGTTCTTC. It yields the protein CASRAQGGYNEQFF. The entire variable domain, with the rest obtained from reference TRBV2 and TRBJ2-1, is as follows: EPEVTQTPSHQVTQMGQEVILRCVPISNHLYFYWYRQILGQKVEFLVSFYNNEISEKSEIFDDQFSVERPDGSNFTLKIRSTKLEDSAMYFCASRAQGGYNEQFFGPGTRLTVL.

The chain combines TRBV5-1 with TRBJ2-3, with 10 bases lining up with TRBD2. There are 16 residues in the CDR3. Looked up from germline, CDR1 is SGHRS and CDR2 is YFSETQ. The V gene end was trimmed by 0 bases and the J gene end by 4 bases; junction bases not matched to a gene: 5. The CDR3 region is CASSLASGGPPDTQYF. CDR3 nucleotide sequence: TGCGCCAGCAGCTTGGCTAGCGGGGGTCCCCCAGATACGCAGTATTTT.

The chain links TRBV5-1 to TRBJ2-1; 8 bases map to TRBD1. With 0 bases clipped from V and 6 bases from J, the junction kept 5 bases outside the gene matches. CDR3 length: 15 residues. Germline V gene sequence: CDR1 SGHRS, CDR2 YFSETQ. In DNA form, the CDR3 reads TGCGCCAGCAGCTTGGGACAGGGGATTGGCAATGAGCAGTTCTTC. Amino acid sequence: CASSLGQGIGNEQFF.

The chain is built from TRBV30 and TRBJ1-6; 9 nucleotides align to TRBD1. Germline-derived CDR1 and CDR2 are GTSNPN and SVGIG (reference sequence). The V segment lost 4 bases and the J segment 4 bases; nucleotides outside the gene matches: 17. The CDR3 is made up of 19 amino acids. CDR3 coding DNA: TGTGCCTGGATCCAAAAGGACAGGGGAATCACGGTGTATAATTCACCCCTCCACTTT. Translation: CAWIQKDRGITVYNSPLHF.

This clone was recorded once. The rearrangement links TRBV5-1 to TRBJ2-7; D perhaps matches TRBD2 (5 bases). The CDR3 loop spans 13 amino acids. Looked up from germline, CDR1 is SGHRS and CDR2 is YFSETQ. Between the trimmed V and J ends, which lost 0 bases and 4 bases, there was a span of 8 bases. CDR3 DNA sequence: TGCGCCAGCAGCTTGGAGGAGGCTTACGAGCAGTACTTC. Encoded protein: CASSLEEAYEQYF.

A single count supports this clone. The V gene is TRBV5-8, the J gene TRBJ2-1; TRBD2 aligns across 12 bases. The V segment lost 7 bases and the J segment 0 bases; nucleotides outside the gene matches: 11. The CDR3 covers 18 residues. The V gene's germline CDR1 is SGHTS and CDR2 YDEGEE. The CDR3 DNA is TGTGCCAGCGGTGATCGGACTAGCGGGATGTCCTCCTACAATGAGCAGTTCTTC. Translated: CASGDRTSGMSSYNEQFF.

The chain links TRBV6-5 to TRBJ2-7, with D unresolved. The CDR3 loop spans 13 amino acids. Germline V gives CDR1 MNHEY, CDR2 SVGAGI. The V gene lost 2 bases and the J gene lost 4 bases, with 9 bases spanning the gap. CDR3 sequence (DNA): TGTGCCAGCAGTTACCGGTCCTTTTACGAGCAGTACTTC. Its protein is CASSYRSFYEQYF.

V and J are TRBV6-1 and TRBJ1-1; 7 bases are shared with TRBD1. V lost 1 base and J lost 0; bases outside the gene matches: 5. From germline, CDR1 is MNHNS and CDR2 SASEGT. This CDR3 spans 16 amino acids. CDR3 in amino acids: CASSEVSRGMNTEAFF. The CDR3, as DNA: TGTGCCAGCAGTGAAGTATCCAGGGGGATGAACACTGAAGCTTTCTTT.

The chain links TRBV11-2 to TRBJ2-7, with TRBD1 matching 10 bases. Germline assignment: CDR1 SGHAT and CDR2 FQNNGV. The V and J ends lost 5 bases and 5 bases, in that order; junction bases with no gene match: 9. The CDR3 covers 15 residues. CDR3 loop: CASSPLRDRGHEQYF. The CDR3 DNA sequence: TGTGCCAGCAGCCCACTCCGGGACAGGGGCCACGAGCAGTACTTC.

The gene calls are TRBV25-1 and TRBJ2-7; unclear D gene. CDR1 MGHDK and CDR2 SYGVNS come from the germline V gene. With 8 bases removed from V and 4 bases from J, the gap between germline ends came to 12 bases. The CDR3 contains 12 residues. CDR3 DNA: TGTGCCAGCGCAAGTTACAGATACGAGCAGTACTTC. This encodes CASASYRYEQYF.

The sample holds a few counts of this clone. V and J are TRBV11-2 and TRBJ2-7, with TRBD2 matching over 9 bases. The CDR3 has 14 residues. The V gene's germline CDR1 is SGHAT and CDR2 FQNNGV. Losses at the gene ends were 5 bases for V and 5 bases for J; bases not matched to a gene: 7. The CDR3 loop reads CASSNSGSPNEQYF. CDR3 in DNA: TGTGCCAGCAGCAATAGCGGGAGCCCCAACGAGCAGTACTTC.

The chain links TRBV25-1 to TRBJ1-2, with 10 bases that match TRBD1. CDR3 length: 15 residues. Trimming took 2 bases from V and 4 from J; bases not matched to a gene: 4. Germline-derived CDR1 and CDR2 are MGHDK and SYGVNS. CDR3: CASSETTGGAYGYTF. In DNA form, the CDR3 reads TGTGCCAGCAGTGAAACGACAGGGGGCGCCTATGGCTACACCTTC.